Following are 11 T cell receptor beta chains from one sample sequenced in a study of blood T cell repertoires in COVID-19. Data came from immunoSEQ multiplex PCR; TCRdb stores just in-frame clones and leaves some out. Here the sample spans over 250,000 clones, more than 75% being singletons. The specimen was PBMCs or T cells enriched from blood (not recorded which). These receptors came from a man in his sixties who had recovered from COVID-19.

The chain carries TRBV10-3 and TRBJ1-2; D is perhaps TRBD1 (6 bases). The CDR3 sequence is 11 residues long. Germline lookup yields CDR1 ENHRY and CDR2 SYGVKD. Trimming stripped 7 bases from V and 8 bases from J, with 11 bases between. CDR3 bases: TGTGCCATCACCAGGGGTGGCGGCTACACCTTC. This encodes CAITRGGGYTF.

The CDR3 spells CASSSTGVTYEQYF. CDR3 sequence (DNA): TGTGCCAGTAGCAGTACAGGGGTAACCTACGAGCAGTACTTC. V and J are TRBV19 and TRBJ2-7; 7 nucleotides match TRBD1. CDR1 is LNHDA and CDR2 is SQIVND in the germline V gene (reference sequence). The CDR3 totals 14 residues. Unmatched junction bases numbered 7, after V lost 6 bases and J lost 2 bases.

The chain is built from TRBV6-5 and TRBJ2-7, with D maybe TRBD2 (7 bases). Trimming stripped 2 bases from V and 3 bases from J, with 17 bases between. Germline CDR1 reads MNHEY; CDR2 reads SVGAGI. The CDR3 sequence is 16 residues long. The DNA for the CDR3 is TGTGCCAGCAGTTACCCCCGAGGGGGGGCCTTCTACGAGCAGTACTTC. Translation: CASSYPRGGAFYEQYF.

The rearrangement links TRBV6-5 to TRBJ1-1; D unresolved. The CDR3 loop spans 14 amino acids. The V end was cut by 6 bases, the J end by 4 bases, with 15 bases between. CDR1 and CDR2 from the germline V gene are MNHEY and SVGAGI. CDR3 nucleotide sequence: TGTGCCAGCAGGGCGGTTTCGGGTAGCACTGAAGCTTTCTTT. Translated, it gives CASRAVSGSTEAFF.

This sequence joins TRBV20-1 and TRBJ1-6; D unclear. The CDR3 is 17 residues long. Germline V CDR1 and CDR2: DFQATT, SNEGSKA (reference sequence). Trimming took 3 bases from V and 0 from J, leaving 15 bases between them. CDR3 loop: CSASYRAHGSYNSPLHF. Written as DNA, the CDR3 is TGCAGTGCTAGTTACAGAGCCCACGGCTCCTATAATTCACCCCTCCACTTT.

This rearrangement joins TRBV4-2 to TRBJ2-7; 7 bases fit TRBD2. The junction had 6 bases not matched to a gene; V was cut back by 1 base and J by 0 bases. Germline V gene data show CDR1 as LGHNA and CDR2 as YNFKEQ. The CDR3 consists of 16 residues. The CDR3 bases are TGTGCCAGCAGCCAAGCCACTAGCGCGTCCTCCTACGAGCAGTACTTC. This codes for CASSQATSASSYEQYF.

Here the CDR3 reads CASSKQGAGNTIYF. The CDR3 bases are TGTGCCAGCAGCAAACAGGGGGCTGGAAACACCATATATTTT. This sequence joins TRBV6-2 or TRBV6-3 and TRBJ1-3, with TRBD1 identical over 8 bases. Germline V gene sequence: CDR1 MNHEY, CDR2 SVGEGT. V shed 6 bases and J 2 bases; nucleotides not matched to a gene: 3. CDR3 size: 14 residues.

The chain recombines TRBV7-3 with TRBJ2-2, with a tentative D call TRBD1 (5 bases). V was cut by 6 bases and J by 5 bases, with 10 bases left in between. The CDR3 has 13 amino acids. Germline CDR1 reads SGHTA; CDR2 reads FQGTGA. The CDR3 DNA reads TGTGCCAGCAGGCCGACAGTTACCGGGGAGCTGTTTTTT. The encoded protein is CASRPTVTGELFF.

The genes are TRBV6-5 and TRBJ1-4; a possible D gene is TRBD1 (6 bases). Looked up from germline, CDR1 is MNHEY and CDR2 is SVGAGI. This CDR3 is built from 15 residues. Trimming took off 8 bases at V and 7 bases at J, with 20 bases between the two ends. CDR3 sequence (DNA): TGTGCCAGCTCACGTTTGGGGACAATGGGTGAAAAACTGTTTTTT. This translates into CASSRLGTMGEKLFF.

The rearrangement links TRBV27 to TRBJ1-6; D perhaps matches TRBD1 (5 bases). V was trimmed by 6 bases and J by 9 bases, leaving 15 bases between them. Germline CDR1 and CDR2: MNHEY and SMNVEV (reference sequence). This CDR3 region has 14 residues. CDR3 in amino acids: CASSWRGSSSPLHF. The CDR3 nucleotides are TGTGCCAGCAGCTGGCGGGGGTCGAGTTCACCCCTCCACTTT.

This sequence joins TRBV29-1 and TRBJ2-3, with D possibly being TRBD2 (5 bases). There are 17 residues in the CDR3. Germline CDR1 SQVTM, CDR2 ANQGSEA. Trimming removed 4 bases at V and 2 bases at J, with 22 bases between. CDR3 in amino acids: CSVVVAGGVVYTDTQYF. CDR3 sequence (DNA): TGCAGCGTTGTTGTGGCGGGTGGGGTAGTTTACACAGATACGCAGTATTTT.